The following is a T cell receptor beta chain sequence with its context. This sample is part of a study of T cells in localized non-small cell lung cancer. Produced via immunoSEQ multiplex PCR; TCRdb's table is partial and in-frame only. Among over 6,000 clones listed, 15% were seen once. The sequence derives from a male donor aged 60 or over with stage II squamous cell lung carcinoma. The sequencing here drew on normal lung tissue next to the tumor, taken before any cancer treatment.

CDR3: CASRPRGGRAYNEQFF. In nucleotides, the CDR3 is TGTGCCAGCAGGCCGAGGGGCGGGAGGGCCTACAATGAGCAGTTCTTC. The chain carries TRBV6-8 and TRBJ2-1, with 9 bases matching TRBD2. This CDR3 is 16 amino acids long. V shed 6 bases, J shed 2 bases, and the junction held 8 bases outside the gene matches. CDR1 and CDR2 (germline): MNHGY, SAAAGT.